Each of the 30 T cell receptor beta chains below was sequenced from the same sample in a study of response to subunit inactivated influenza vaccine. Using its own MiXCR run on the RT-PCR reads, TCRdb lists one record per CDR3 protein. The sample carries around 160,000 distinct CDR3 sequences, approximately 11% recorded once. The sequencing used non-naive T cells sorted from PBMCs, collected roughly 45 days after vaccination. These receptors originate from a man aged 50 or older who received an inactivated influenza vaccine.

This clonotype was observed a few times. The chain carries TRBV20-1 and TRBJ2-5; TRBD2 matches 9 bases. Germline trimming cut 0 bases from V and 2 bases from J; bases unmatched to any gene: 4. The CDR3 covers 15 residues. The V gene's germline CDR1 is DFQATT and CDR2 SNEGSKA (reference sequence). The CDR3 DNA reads TGCAGTGCTAGAGATGGGACTAGCCATCAAGAGACCCAGTACTTC. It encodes CSARDGTSHQETQYF.

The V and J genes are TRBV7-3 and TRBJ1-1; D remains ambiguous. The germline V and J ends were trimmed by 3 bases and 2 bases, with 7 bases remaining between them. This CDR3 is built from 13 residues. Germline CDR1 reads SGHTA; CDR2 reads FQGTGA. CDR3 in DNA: TGTGCCAGCAGCTTTGGAACAAACACTGAAGCTTTCTTT. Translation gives CASSFGTNTEAFF.

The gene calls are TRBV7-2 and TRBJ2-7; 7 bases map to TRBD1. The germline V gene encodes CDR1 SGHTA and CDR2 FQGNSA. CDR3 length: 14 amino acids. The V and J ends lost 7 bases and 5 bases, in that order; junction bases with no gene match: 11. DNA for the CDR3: TGTGCCAGCACCCCCCGGGGACAGACCCACGAGCAGTACTTC. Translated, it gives CASTPRGQTHEQYF. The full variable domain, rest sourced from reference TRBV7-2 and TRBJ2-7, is GAGVSQSPSNKVTEKGKDVELRCDPISGHTALYWYRQSLGQGLEFLIYFQGNSAPDKSGLPSDRFSAERTGGSVSTLTIQRTQQEDSAVYLCASTPRGQTHEQYFGPGTRLTVT.

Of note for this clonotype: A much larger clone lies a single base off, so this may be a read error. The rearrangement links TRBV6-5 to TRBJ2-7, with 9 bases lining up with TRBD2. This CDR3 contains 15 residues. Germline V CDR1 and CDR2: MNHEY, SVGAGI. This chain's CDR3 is CASIYEAGGSYEQYF. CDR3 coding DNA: TGTGCCAGCATTTACGAAGCGGGGGGCTCCTACGAGCAGTACTTC.

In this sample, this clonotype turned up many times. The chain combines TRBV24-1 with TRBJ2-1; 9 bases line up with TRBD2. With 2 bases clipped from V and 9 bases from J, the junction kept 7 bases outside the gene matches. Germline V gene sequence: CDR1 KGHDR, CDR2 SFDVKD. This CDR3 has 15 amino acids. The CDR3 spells CATSDWASGIGEQFF. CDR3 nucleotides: TGTGCCACCAGTGATTGGGCTAGCGGGATTGGTGAGCAGTTCTTC.

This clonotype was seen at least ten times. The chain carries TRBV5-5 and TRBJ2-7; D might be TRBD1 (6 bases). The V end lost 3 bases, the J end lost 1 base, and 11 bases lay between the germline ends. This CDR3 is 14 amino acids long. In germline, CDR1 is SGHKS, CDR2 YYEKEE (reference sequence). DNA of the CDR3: TGTGCCAGCAGCTCCCAAGGACAGTCCTACGAGCAGTACTTC. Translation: CASSSQGQSYEQYF.

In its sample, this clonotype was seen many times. DNA of the CDR3: TGCAGCATATCAATAAGCGTTGCCGCGACAGGGGTCCCCTACGAGCAGTACTTC. Amino acid sequence: CSISISVAATGVPYEQYF. The chain has TRBV29-1 and TRBJ2-7; 8 nucleotides match TRBD1. Germline V gene lookup returns CDR1 SQVTM and CDR2 ANQGSEA. The V segment lost 8 bases and the J segment 2 bases; nucleotides outside the gene matches: 23. The CDR3 covers 18 residues.

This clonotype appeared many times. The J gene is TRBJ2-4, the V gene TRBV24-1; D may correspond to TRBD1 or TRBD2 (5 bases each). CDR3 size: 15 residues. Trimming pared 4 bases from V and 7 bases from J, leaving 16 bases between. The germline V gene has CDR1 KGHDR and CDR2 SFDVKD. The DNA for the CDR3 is TGTGCCACCAGTGACTCAGGGACCCACGGGAACATTCAGTACTTC. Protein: CATSDSGTHGNIQYF.

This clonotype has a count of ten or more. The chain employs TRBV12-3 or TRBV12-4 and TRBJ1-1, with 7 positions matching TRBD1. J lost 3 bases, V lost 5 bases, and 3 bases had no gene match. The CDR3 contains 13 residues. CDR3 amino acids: CASSPDRDTEAFF. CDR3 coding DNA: TGTGCCAGCAGTCCCGACAGGGACACTGAAGCTTTCTTT.

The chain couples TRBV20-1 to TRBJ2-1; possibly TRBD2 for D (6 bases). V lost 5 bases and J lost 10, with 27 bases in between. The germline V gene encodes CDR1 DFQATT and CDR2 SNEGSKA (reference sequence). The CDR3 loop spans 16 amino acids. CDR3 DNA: TGCAGTGCTGAAATACTAGGCGGGGAAGTGATCTTAGAGCAGTTCTTC. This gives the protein CSAEILGGEVILEQFF.

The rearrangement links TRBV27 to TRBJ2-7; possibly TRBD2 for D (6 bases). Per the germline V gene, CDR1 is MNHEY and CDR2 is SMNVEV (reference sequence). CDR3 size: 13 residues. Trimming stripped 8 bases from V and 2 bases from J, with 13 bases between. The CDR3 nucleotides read TGTGCCAGCGCGGAGGGGACTCCCTACGAGCAGTACTTC. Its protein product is CASAEGTPYEQYF.

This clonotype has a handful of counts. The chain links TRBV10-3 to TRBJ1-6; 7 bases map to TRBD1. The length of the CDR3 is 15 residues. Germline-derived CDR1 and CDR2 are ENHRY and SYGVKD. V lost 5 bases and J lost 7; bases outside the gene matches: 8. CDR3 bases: TGTGCCATCAGTTCCCCGGACAGGTGGAATTCACCCCTCCACTTT. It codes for CAISSPDRWNSPLHF.

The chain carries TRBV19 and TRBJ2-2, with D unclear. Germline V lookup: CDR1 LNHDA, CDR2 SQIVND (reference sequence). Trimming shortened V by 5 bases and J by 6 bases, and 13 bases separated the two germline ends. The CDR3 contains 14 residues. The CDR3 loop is CASSHTNRPGELFF. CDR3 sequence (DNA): TGTGCCAGTAGTCATACAAATCGCCCCGGGGAGCTGTTTTTT.

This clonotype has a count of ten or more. CDR3 nucleotide sequence: TGCGCCAGCAGCCAAGTCCCAGGGGGCAATCAGCCCCAGCATTTT. Translation: CASSQVPGGNQPQHF. J is TRBJ1-5 and V is TRBV4-1; D is possibly TRBD1 (6 bases). The V and J ends lost 1 base and 2 bases respectively, with 9 bases between them. The CDR3 is 15 amino acids. CDR1 is MGHRA, CDR2 YSYEKL, per germline.

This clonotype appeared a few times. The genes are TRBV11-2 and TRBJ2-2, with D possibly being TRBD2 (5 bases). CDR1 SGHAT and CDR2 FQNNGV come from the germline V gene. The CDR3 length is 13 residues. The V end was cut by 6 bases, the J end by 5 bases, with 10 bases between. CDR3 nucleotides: TGTGCCAGCAGTCAGAGGGCTACCGGGGAGCTGTTTTTT. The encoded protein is CASSQRATGELFF. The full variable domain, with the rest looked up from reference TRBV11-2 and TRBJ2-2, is EAGVAQSPRYKIIEKRQSVAFWCNPISGHATLYWYQQILGQGPKLLIQFQNNGVVDDSQLPKDRFSAERLKGVDSTLKIQPAKLEDSAVYLCASSQRATGELFFGEGSRLTVL.

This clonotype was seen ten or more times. Here the CDR3 DNA reads TGTGCCAGCAGCTTATCCGGGACAGGGAATCGAGGCGAAAAACTGTTTTTT. Its translation: CASSLSGTGNRGEKLFF. The chain couples TRBV7-2 to TRBJ1-4, with TRBD1 matching 9 bases. Germline V lookup: CDR1 SGHTA, CDR2 FQGNSA. Losses at the gene ends were 2 bases for V and 8 bases for J; bases not matched to a gene: 12. CDR3 size: 17 residues.

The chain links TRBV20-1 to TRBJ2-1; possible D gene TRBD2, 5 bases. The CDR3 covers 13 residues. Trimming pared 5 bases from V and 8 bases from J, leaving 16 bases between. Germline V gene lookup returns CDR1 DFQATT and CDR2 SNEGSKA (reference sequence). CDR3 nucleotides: TGCAGTGCTCCCCTTCGGGGAAGGGATGAGCAGTTCTTC. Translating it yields CSAPLRGRDEQFF.

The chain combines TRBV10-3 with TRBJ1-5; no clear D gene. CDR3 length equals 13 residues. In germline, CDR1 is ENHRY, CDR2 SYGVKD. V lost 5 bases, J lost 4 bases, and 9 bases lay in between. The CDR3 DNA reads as TGTGCCATCAGTACAGTAGAAAATCAGCCCCAGCATTTT. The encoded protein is CAISTVENQPQHF.

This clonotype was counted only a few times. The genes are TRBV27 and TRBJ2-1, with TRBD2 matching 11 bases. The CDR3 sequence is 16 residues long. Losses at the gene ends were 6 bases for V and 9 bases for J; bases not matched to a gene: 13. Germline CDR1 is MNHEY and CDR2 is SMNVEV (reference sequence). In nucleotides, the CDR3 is TGTGCCAGCAGCTACATTGAGGTAGCGGGAGGGGGTGAGCAGTTCTTC. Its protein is CASSYIEVAGGGEQFF.

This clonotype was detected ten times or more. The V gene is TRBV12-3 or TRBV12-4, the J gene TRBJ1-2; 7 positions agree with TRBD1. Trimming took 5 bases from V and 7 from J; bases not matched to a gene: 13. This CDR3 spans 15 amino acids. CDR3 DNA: TGTGCCAGCAGTCCACAGGGGCTAGGTTTAGGTGGCTACACCTTC. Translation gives CASSPQGLGLGGYTF.

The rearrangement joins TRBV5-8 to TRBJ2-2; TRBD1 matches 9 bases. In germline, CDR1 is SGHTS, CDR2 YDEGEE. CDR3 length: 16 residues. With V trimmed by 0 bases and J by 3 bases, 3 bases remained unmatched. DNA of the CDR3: TGTGCCAGCAGCTTGGGGACAGGGGTATACACCGGGGAGCTGTTTTTT. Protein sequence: CASSLGTGVYTGELFF. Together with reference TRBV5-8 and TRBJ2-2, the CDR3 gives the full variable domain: EAGVTQSPTHLIKTRGQQATLRCSPISGHTSVYWYQQALGLGLQFLLWYDEGEERNRGNFPPRFSGRQFPNYSSELNVNALELEDSALYLCASSLGTGVYTGELFFGEGSRLTVL.

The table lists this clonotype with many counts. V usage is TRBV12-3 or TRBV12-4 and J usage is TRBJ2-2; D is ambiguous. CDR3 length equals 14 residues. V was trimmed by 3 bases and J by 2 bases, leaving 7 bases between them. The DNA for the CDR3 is TGTGCCAGCAGTTTTGGGGAAAACACCGGGGAGCTGTTTTTT. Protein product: CASSFGENTGELFF.

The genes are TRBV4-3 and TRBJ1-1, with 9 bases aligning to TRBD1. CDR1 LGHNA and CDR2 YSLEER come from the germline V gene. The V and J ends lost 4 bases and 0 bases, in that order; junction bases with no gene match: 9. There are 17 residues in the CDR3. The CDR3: CASSRKDRGSMNTEAFF. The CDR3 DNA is TGCGCCAGCAGCCGGAAAGACAGGGGGAGTATGAACACTGAAGCTTTCTTT.

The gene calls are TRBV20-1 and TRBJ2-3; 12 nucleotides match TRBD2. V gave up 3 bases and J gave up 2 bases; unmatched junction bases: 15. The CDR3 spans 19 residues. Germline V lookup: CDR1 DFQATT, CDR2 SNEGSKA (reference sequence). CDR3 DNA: TGCAGTGCTAGTGGACTAGCGGGATTCCCCCTCGACAACACAGATACGCAGTATTTT. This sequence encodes CSASGLAGFPLDNTDTQYF.

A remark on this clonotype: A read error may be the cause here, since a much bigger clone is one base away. The CDR3 protein is CASSFFGAWGGELVF. Written as DNA, the CDR3 is TGTGCCAGCAGCTTCTTTGGGGCCTGGGGCGGGGAGCTGGTTTTT. The chain combines TRBV5-6 with TRBJ2-2; TRBD2 is a possible D gene (6 bases). The germline CDR1 and CDR2 sequences are SGHDT and YYEEEE. This CDR3 is built from 15 residues. Using reference TRBV5-6 and TRBJ2-2 for the parts outside the CDR3, the full variable domain is DAGVTQSPTHLIKTRGQQVTLRCSPKSGHDTVSWYQQALGQGPQFIFQYYEEEERQRGNFPDRFSGHQFPNYSSELNVNALLLGDSALYLCASSFFGAWGGELVFGEGSRLTVL.

This chain's CDR3 is CASSVRDTWETQYF. CDR3 in DNA: TGTGCCAGCAGCGTCCGGGACACTTGGGAGACCCAGTACTTC. The V call is TRBV7-9, the J call TRBJ2-5; D is perhaps TRBD1 (6 bases). Trimming took 5 bases from V and 5 from J, leaving 15 bases between them. CDR1 is SEHNR and CDR2 is FQNEAQ in the germline V gene (reference sequence). This CDR3 has 14 amino acids.

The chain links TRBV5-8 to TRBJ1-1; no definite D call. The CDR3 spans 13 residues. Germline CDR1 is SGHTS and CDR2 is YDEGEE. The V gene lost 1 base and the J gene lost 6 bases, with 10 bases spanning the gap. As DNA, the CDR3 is TGTGCCAGCAGCTTGTTCGGTAGCTCTGAAGCTTTCTTT. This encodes CASSLFGSSEAFF.

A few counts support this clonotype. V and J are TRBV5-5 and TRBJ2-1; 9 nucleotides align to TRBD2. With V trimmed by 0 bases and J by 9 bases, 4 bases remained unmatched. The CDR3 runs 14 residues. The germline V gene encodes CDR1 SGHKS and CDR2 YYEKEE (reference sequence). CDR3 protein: CASSLERGAAEQFF. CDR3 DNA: TGTGCCAGCAGCTTGGAGCGGGGGGCGGCTGAGCAGTTCTTC.

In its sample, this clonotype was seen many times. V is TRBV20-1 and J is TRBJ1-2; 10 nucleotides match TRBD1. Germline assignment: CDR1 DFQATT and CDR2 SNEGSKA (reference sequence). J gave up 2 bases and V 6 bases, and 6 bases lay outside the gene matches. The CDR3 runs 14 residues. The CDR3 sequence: CSADPGQGNYGYTF. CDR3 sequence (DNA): TGCAGTGCCGACCCGGGACAGGGGAACTATGGCTACACCTTC.

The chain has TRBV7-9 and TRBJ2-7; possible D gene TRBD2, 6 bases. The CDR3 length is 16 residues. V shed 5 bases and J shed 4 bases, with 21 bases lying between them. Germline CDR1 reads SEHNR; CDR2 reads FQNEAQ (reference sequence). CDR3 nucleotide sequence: TGTGCCAGCAGCCCAAGCGGAGGGATTGAGTGGTACGAGCAGTACTTC. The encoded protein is CASSPSGGIEWYEQYF.